Following are 20 T cell receptor beta chains from one sample sequenced in a study of shared clonotypes between healthy human individuals (dated by TCRdb to 2018 to 2021). The library was obtained by the immunoSEQ multiplex PCR assay. TCRdb carries this immuneACCESS record with in-frame sequences only. Its versions omit some clonotypes, under half of them owing to an unresolved V gene in the studies checked, with the rest unexplained. Within this sample are about a million clones, with roughly 80% of them counted one time only. The ten largest account for 0.89% of the sample. Material: memory CD4+ T cells from PBMCs. The cell subset or site label for this specimen denotes: CD45RA-negative fraction. These receptors originate from a man younger than 35 in good health. Some clones in this sample may be carry-over from other donors' samples.

This clone was seen once. The rearrangement uses TRBV11-2 and TRBJ1-2, with 10 bases fitting TRBD1. Germline trimming cut 1 base from V and 3 bases from J; bases unmatched to any gene: 5. CDR1 SGHAT and CDR2 FQNNGV come from the germline V gene. The CDR3 runs to 16 residues. The DNA of the CDR3 is TGTGCCAGCAGCTTAGCCGGGACAGGGGCCTACTATGGCTACACCTTC. Residues: CASSLAGTGAYYGYTF.

Regarding this clone: Different DNA sequences within this sample yield the same CDR3. The chain links TRBV19 to TRBJ1-1; D unclear. There are 12 residues in the CDR3. With 4 bases removed from V and 1 base from J, the gap between germline ends came to 4 bases. The germline CDR1 and CDR2 sequences are LNHDA and SQIVND (reference sequence). CDR3 sequence reads: CASSNRNTEAFF. Here the CDR3 DNA reads TGTGCCAGTAGTAACCGGAACACTGAAGCTTTCTTT.

The chain uses TRBV10-3 and TRBJ2-5; perhaps TRBD1 as D (5 bases). This CDR3 spans 16 amino acids. CDR1 and CDR2 (germline): ENHRY, SYGVKD. V gave up 10 bases and J gave up 1 base, with 22 bases separating them. CDR3 nucleotides: TGTGCCACCTCTGGACACTCAGTGGGGCTCCAAGAGACCCAGTACTTC. The encoded protein is CATSGHSVGLQETQYF.

This chain uses TRBV7-3 with TRBJ1-2; 9 bases align to TRBD1. The CDR3 has 18 amino acids. With V trimmed by 1 base and J by 2 bases, 11 bases remained unmatched. Looked up from germline, CDR1 is SGHTA and CDR2 is FQGTGA. Here the CDR3 DNA reads TGTGCCAGCAGCTTAAAACCTGCCGGAGGGACAGGGAACTATGGCTACACCTTC. Its translation: CASSLKPAGGTGNYGYTF.

The chain employs TRBV7-9 and TRBJ2-2; maybe TRBD2 (6 bases). Trimming cost V 6 bases and J 3 bases, with 17 bases left between them. The germline gives CDR1 SEHNR, CDR2 FQNEAQ (reference sequence). CDR3 size: 16 residues. Written as DNA, the CDR3 is TGTGCCAGCAGTGCGACTAGTAATTGGGACACCGGGGAGCTGTTTTTT. Translation gives CASSATSNWDTGELFF.

The chain employs TRBV7-6 and TRBJ1-1; D not resolved. In germline, CDR1 is SGHVS, CDR2 FNYEAQ. V lost 9 bases to trimming and J lost 0 bases, with 14 bases between them. There are 14 residues in the CDR3. The CDR3, as DNA: TGTGCCAGGAGCCTACAGAGTATGAACACTGAAGCTTTCTTT. This translates into CARSLQSMNTEAFF. The full variable domain, with the rest looked up from reference TRBV7-6 and TRBJ1-1, is GAGVSQSPRYKVTKRGQDVALRCDPISGHVSLYWYRQALGQGPEFLTYFNYEAQQDKSGLPNDRFSAERPEGSISTLTIQRTEQRDSAMYRCARSLQSMNTEAFFGQGTRLTVV.

The chain employs TRBV28 and TRBJ2-1; D may be TRBD1 (6 bases). In germline, CDR1 is MDHEN, CDR2 SYDVKM. The CDR3 runs to 13 residues. Trimming shortened V by 7 bases and J by 7 bases, and 14 bases separated the two germline ends. CDR3 loop: CASTSRGKNEQFF. CDR3 nucleotide sequence: TGTGCCAGCACGTCCAGGGGTAAGAATGAGCAGTTCTTC. The full variable domain, its missing parts supplied by reference TRBV28 and TRBJ2-1, is DVKVTQSSRYLVKRTGEKVFLECVQDMDHENMFWYRQDPGLGLRLIYFSYDVKMKEKGDIPEGYSVSREKKERFSLILESASTNQTSMYLCASTSRGKNEQFFGPGTRLTVL.

This clone was recorded once. This sequence joins TRBV11-1 and TRBJ2-7; a possible D gene is TRBD1 (5 bases). The V gene's germline CDR1 is SGHAT and CDR2 FQDESV (reference sequence). This CDR3 spans 13 amino acids. The germline V and J ends were trimmed by 5 bases and 2 bases, with 10 bases remaining between them. CDR3 loop: CASSADRTYEQYF. The CDR3 DNA reads TGTGCCAGCAGCGCAGACAGAACCTACGAGCAGTACTTC.

The chain joins TRBV5-5 to TRBJ2-1, with D perhaps matching TRBD2 (6 bases). Germline CDR1 and CDR2: SGHKS and YYEKEE (reference sequence). This CDR3 is 15 amino acids long. V lost 4 bases, J lost 4 bases, and 15 bases lay in between. DNA of the CDR3: TGTGCCAGCAGCCCGGGACTCCGGGATTACAATGAGCAGTTCTTC. Its protein product is CASSPGLRDYNEQFF.

This clone was observed at least ten times. A read error may account for a junction end that differs from germline. This CDR3 reads CASSVTGNAEAFF. The CDR3 coding sequence is TGTGCCAGTAGTGTGACAGGGAACGCTGAAGCTTTCTTT. This sequence joins TRBV19 and TRBJ1-1, with TRBD1 matching over 7 bases. The CDR3 is 13 residues long. CDR1 and CDR2 from the germline V gene are LNHDA and SQIVND (reference sequence).

This clone was seen a few times. The V and J genes are TRBV5-1 and TRBJ2-7; 7 bases line up with TRBD2. J gave up 4 bases and V 4 bases, and 8 bases lay outside the gene matches. CDR3 length equals 14 residues. Germline V gives CDR1 SGHRS, CDR2 YFSETQ. CDR3 bases: TGCGCCAGCAGCCCGGGACTACCTGTATACGAGCAGTACTTC. The encoded protein is CASSPGLPVYEQYF.

The count of this clone is one. The same CDR3 is also encoded by other DNA sequences in this sample. The chain carries TRBV5-1 and TRBJ1-4, with D unclear. In germline, CDR1 is SGHRS, CDR2 YFSETQ. The ends were cut back, 0 bases at V and 0 bases at J, with 6 bases in the middle. This CDR3 comprises 15 residues. The DNA of the CDR3 is TGCGCCAGCAGCTTGGCGGGTGCAACTAATGAAAAACTGTTTTTT. Its translation: CASSLAGATNEKLFF.

CDR3 protein: CASSPLDKNTEAFF. In nucleotides, the CDR3 is TGTGCCAGCTCACCATTGGACAAGAACACTGAAGCTTTCTTT. The rearrangement links TRBV18 to TRBJ1-1; TRBD1 might be the D (5 bases). The V and J ends lost 2 bases and 1 base respectively, with 8 bases between them. Germline V CDR1 and CDR2: KGHSH, LQKENI. The CDR3 extends over 14 amino acids. The whole variable domain, filled in from reference TRBV18 and TRBJ1-1, reads NAGVMQNPRHLVRRRGQEARLRCSPMKGHSHVYWYRQLPEEGLKFMVYLQKENIIDESGMPKERFSAEFPKEGPSILRIQQVVRGDSAAYFCASSPLDKNTEAFFGQGTRLTVV.

The chain has TRBV29-1 and TRBJ1-3, with TRBD1 identical over 7 bases. Looked up from germline, CDR1 is SQVTM and CDR2 is ANQGSEA. CDR3 length: 13 residues. Trimming at V came to 7 bases and at J to 0 bases, leaving 3 bases not matched to a gene. The CDR3 DNA is TGCAGCGCAGGGACAGTCTCTGGAAACACCATATATTTT. It is translated as CSAGTVSGNTIYF.

The V and J genes are TRBV29-1 and TRBJ2-2; D is unresolved. This CDR3 spans 14 amino acids. Trimming took off 4 bases at V and 2 bases at J, with 11 bases between the two ends. Germline V gene lookup returns CDR1 SQVTM and CDR2 ANQGSEA. The CDR3 sequence is CSVVPGDNTGELFF. The CDR3 DNA follows: TGCAGCGTTGTTCCGGGCGACAACACCGGGGAGCTGTTTTTT.

The J gene is TRBJ2-3, the V gene TRBV7-8; no clear D. This CDR3 is built from 14 residues. Trimming pared 5 bases from V and 4 bases from J, leaving 13 bases between. Germline loops: CDR1 SGHVS, CDR2 FQNEAQ. The CDR3 reads CASSQPRGSDTQYF. CDR3 DNA sequence: TGTGCCAGCAGCCAGCCCCGAGGTTCAGATACGCAGTATTTT.

Regarding this clone: The same CDR3 is also encoded by other DNA sequences in this sample. The gene calls are TRBV29-1 and TRBJ2-7; D possibly uses TRBD1 or TRBD2 (6 bases each). The germline gives CDR1 SQVTM, CDR2 ANQGSEA. This CDR3 has 11 amino acids. V was cut by 6 bases and J by 5 bases, with 11 bases left in between. CDR3: CSVVRGDEQYF. CDR3 sequence (DNA): TGCAGCGTAGTTAGGGGGGACGAGCAGTACTTC.

V gene TRBV2 combines with J gene TRBJ1-2; no firm D call. The CDR3 extends over 13 amino acids. The germline CDR1 and CDR2 sequences are SNHLY and FYNNEI. The V end was cut by 4 bases, the J end by 5 bases, with 11 bases between. CDR3 bases: TGTGCCAGCAGTGGAGAACAGCGGTATGGCTACACCTTC. Protein sequence: CASSGEQRYGYTF.

Concerning this clone itself: Other DNA sequences within the sample encode an identical CDR3. The V gene is TRBV2, the J gene TRBJ2-5, with D unclear. Germline CDR1 reads SNHLY; CDR2 reads FYNNEI. V dropped 5 bases and J dropped 2 bases, with 3 bases sitting between them. This CDR3 region has 11 residues. Here the CDR3 DNA reads TGTGCCAGCAGTTCGCAAGAGACCCAGTACTTC. Its translation: CASSSQETQYF. The variable domain in full, with the rest retrieved from reference TRBV2 and TRBJ2-5, is EPEVTQTPSHQVTQMGQEVILRCVPISNHLYFYWYRQILGQKVEFLVSFYNNEISEKSEIFDDQFSVERPDGSNFTLKIRSTKLEDSAMYFCASSSQETQYFGPGTRLLVL.

The rearrangement joins TRBV30 to TRBJ2-3; D is ambiguous. V was trimmed by 0 bases and J by 4 bases, leaving 8 bases between them. CDR3 length: 13 residues. Germline V gene sequence: CDR1 GTSNPN, CDR2 SVGIG (reference sequence). The CDR3 nucleotides are TGTGCCTGGAGTGTTAATTTGGCAGATACGCAGTATTTT. Its protein is CAWSVNLADTQYF.